Reported below is one T cell receptor beta chain. As yet, its antigen is unknown. TCRdb itself ran the RT-PCR reads through MiXCR, one entry per CDR3 protein. The data hold some 640,000 distinct CDR3 sequences, with around 14% observed a single time. This CDR3 has 16 residues. V shed 1 base and J shed 4 bases, with 13 bases lying between them. CDR1 is LGHNA, CDR2 YSLEER, per germline. The source of the sample is a study of response to subunit inactivated influenza vaccine. Study conclusions and caveats: Every seasonal influenza vaccination brings in few new T cells, the authors suggested.

The source of this sequence is a man aged 50-60 years who received an inactivated influenza vaccine. V and J are TRBV4-3 and TRBJ2-2; TRBD2 might be the D (6 bases). Sequenced here: PBMCs from blood, sampled around 14 days before vaccination. This CDR3 reads CASSQGLGRSTGELFF. CDR3 bases: TGCGCCAGCAGCCAAGGACTAGGACGAAGCACCGGGGAGCTGTTTTTT.